The rows below give T cell receptor beta chains drawn from one sample of a study of neurological immune-mediated disorders. TCRdb called the 5' RACE reads again in MiXCR, with one record for every CDR3 protein. Here the sample spans under 90,000 distinct CDR3 sequences, about 10% being singletons. Material: PBMCs. The source of these receptors is a man aged 25-45 years in good health. Each CDR3 is given with its conserved first and last residue. A D gene is named only where the DNA matches it firmly. Expanded clones get a size class; other rows say once, few or many, or leave the size out.

D	V	J	size	CDR3	DNA
TRBD1	TRBV5-1	TRBJ2-6	-	CARDRVPGANVLTF	TGCGCCAGGGACAGGGTTCCTGGGGCCAACGTCCTGACTTTC
-	TRBV20-1	TRBJ1-4	-	CSARGWDWGNEKLFF	TGCAGTGCTAGAGGTTGGGACTGGGGAAATGAAAAACTGTTTTTT
TRBD1	TRBV5-1	TRBJ2-4	many	CASSSGTERNIQYF	TGCGCCAGCAGCTCCGGGACAGAGAGGAACATTCAGTACTTC
-	TRBV20-1	TRBJ2-1	many	CSALGFYNEQFF	TGCAGTGCCCTGGGATTTTACAATGAGCAGTTCTTC
TRBD2	TRBV7-8	TRBJ2-5	-	CASSSLTGGTQYF	TGTGCCAGCAGCTCCCTCACGGGGGGGACCCAGTACTTC
-	TRBV11-2	TRBJ2-7	many	CASSPSTYEQYF	TGTGCCAGCAGCCCTTCTACCTACGAGCAGTACTTC
TRBD2	TRBV6-6	TRBJ2-1	many	CASNLLAGGFYEQFF	TGTGCCAGCAACCTCCTAGCGGGAGGGTTCTATGAGCAGTTCTTC
TRBD1	TRBV5-1	TRBJ2-7	many	CASSLLGQPYYEQYF	TGCGCCAGCAGCCTGCTGGGACAGCCATACTACGAGCAGTACTTC
-	TRBV9	TRBJ2-7	few	CASSAIDLSYEQYF	TGTGCCAGCAGCGCAATAGACCTGTCCTACGAGCAGTACTTC
TRBD1	TRBV10-3	TRBJ2-5	many	CAIRGTGEETQYF	TGTGCCATCAGAGGGACAGGGGAAGAGACCCAGTACTTC
-	TRBV5-1	TRBJ2-7	many	CASSIPDVGQGEQYF	TGCGCCAGCAGCATCCCGGACGTTGGGCAAGGCGAGCAGTACTTC
TRBD2	TRBV20-1	TRBJ2-1	many	CSALGLAGYNEQFF	TGCAGTGCTCTTGGACTAGCGGGTTACAATGAGCAGTTCTTC
TRBD2	TRBV5-1	TRBJ2-5	many	CASSLSGMAKETQYF	TGCGCCAGCAGCTTAAGCGGGATGGCCAAAGAGACCCAGTACTTC
-	TRBV7-3	TRBJ1-1	-	CANSSRIDTEAFF	TGTGCCAACAGCTCTCGAATAGACACTGAAGCTTTCTTT
-	TRBV27	TRBJ1-5	once	CAISPRGGTGQPQHF	TGTGCCATCAGTCCCCGGGGGGGGACGGGACAGCCCCAGCATTTT
-	TRBV11-2	TRBJ2-2	few	CASSLDYANTGELFF	TGTGCCAGCAGCTTAGACTACGCCAACACCGGGGAGCTGTTTTTT
TRBD2	TRBV20-1	TRBJ2-3	many	CRLGTSGGDTQYF	TGCAGACTCGGGACTAGCGGCGGAGATACGCAGTATTTT
-	TRBV28	TRBJ1-5	-	CASSFLGPSNQPQHF	TGTGCCAGCAGTTTTTTGGGGCCTAGCAATCAGCCCCAGCATTTT
-	TRBV19	TRBJ2-7	many	CASSIAPGSTRDEQYF	TGTGCCAGTAGTATAGCTCCGGGATCGACGAGGGACGAGCAGTACTTC
TRBD2	TRBV3-1	TRBJ2-1	many	CASSSSGTYPLREQFF	TGTGCCAGCAGCTCTAGCGGGACTTATCCCCTCCGAGAGCAGTTCTTC
-	TRBV21-1	TRBJ2-7	many	CASSKCSGEVDEQYF	TGTGCCAGCAGCAAATGTTCTGGGGAGGTCGACGAGCAGTACTTC
-	TRBV10-2	TRBJ2-1	many	CASSEQPPYNEQFF	TGCGCCAGCAGTGAACAGCCACCCTACAATGAGCAGTTCTTC
TRBD2	TRBV5-1	TRBJ2-1	-	CASSVAGGGEQFF	TGCGCCAGCAGCGTGGCTGGCGGGGGTGAGCAGTTCTTC
-	TRBV5-1	TRBJ1-2	-	CASSPPPGRDYGYTF	TGCGCCAGCAGCCCTCCCCCAGGGAGAGACTATGGCTACACCTTC
-	TRBV5-1	TRBJ2-7	many	CASSRESGSAVSNSYEQYF	TGCGCCAGCAGCCGGGAGAGCGGGTCGGCGGTCAGTAACTCCTACGAGCAGTACTTC
-	TRBV20-1	TRBJ2-3	many	CSARERGTPLTQYF	TGCAGTGCTAGAGAGAGGGGGACTCCCCTTACGCAGTATTTT
-	TRBV5-1	TRBJ2-3	many	CASSLAQNTDTQYF	TGCGCCAGCAGCTTGGCACAGAACACAGATACGCAGTATTTT
TRBD2	TRBV7-3	TRBJ2-1	-	CASSTQGTSGVYNEQFF	TGTGCCAGCAGCACCCAAGGGACTAGCGGGGTTTACAATGAGCAGTTCTTC
TRBD2	TRBV3-1	TRBJ2-7	many	CASSQVSGTPYEQYF	TGTGCCAGCAGCCAAGTGAGCGGGACCCCCTACGAGCAGTACTTC
-	TRBV27	TRBJ2-7	many	CASSLAGAEQYF	TGTGCCAGCAGTTTAGCTGGGGCCGAGCAGTACTTC
-	TRBV6-2/TRBV6-3	TRBJ2-2	few	CASGNRDTNTGELFF	TGTGCCAGCGGGAATAGGGATACGAACACCGGGGAGCTGTTTTTT
-	TRBV9	TRBJ2-2	many	CASSVDRVTGELFF	TGTGCCAGCAGCGTAGATCGAGTAACCGGGGAGCTGTTTTTT
TRBD2	TRBV20-1	TRBJ2-7	many	CSALGRSGYEQYF	TGCAGTGCGCTCGGGAGGTCAGGGTACGAGCAGTACTTC
-	TRBV7-2	TRBJ1-4	many	CASSPRQAGKLFF	TGTGCCAGCAGCCCTCGCCAGGCGGGAAAACTGTTTTTT
-	TRBV12-3/TRBV12-4	TRBJ1-4	many	CASREGTPEFGKLFF	TGTGCCAGCAGGGAGGGGACCCCGGAGTTCGGAAAACTGTTTTTT
-	TRBV9	TRBJ2-7	many	CASSVIGHYNYEQYF	TGTGCCAGCAGCGTAATAGGGCATTATAACTACGAGCAGTACTTC
-	TRBV5-1	TRBJ2-1	many	CASSLWGEQFF	TGCGCCAGCAGCTTGTGGGGGGAGCAGTTCTTC
-	TRBV7-2	TRBJ2-7	many	CASSLGGGLYF	TGTGCCAGCAGCTTAGGGGGGGGCCTGTACTTC
-	TRBV5-5	TRBJ1-3	many	CASSFYSSGNTIYF	TGTGCCAGCAGCTTCTACAGCTCTGGAAACACCATATATTTT
TRBD2	TRBV29-1	TRBJ2-7	-	CSVDVAGGYEQYF	TGCAGCGTTGATGTAGCGGGAGGCTACGAGCAGTACTTC
-	TRBV4-2	TRBJ1-5	many	CASSQEARTVGQPQHF	TGTGCCAGCAGCCAAGAGGCGAGGACAGTGGGTCAGCCCCAGCATTTT
-	TRBV7-3	TRBJ1-1	many	CASSLSQGSSEAFF	TGTGCCAGCAGCTTATCCCAGGGGAGTTCTGAAGCTTTCTTT